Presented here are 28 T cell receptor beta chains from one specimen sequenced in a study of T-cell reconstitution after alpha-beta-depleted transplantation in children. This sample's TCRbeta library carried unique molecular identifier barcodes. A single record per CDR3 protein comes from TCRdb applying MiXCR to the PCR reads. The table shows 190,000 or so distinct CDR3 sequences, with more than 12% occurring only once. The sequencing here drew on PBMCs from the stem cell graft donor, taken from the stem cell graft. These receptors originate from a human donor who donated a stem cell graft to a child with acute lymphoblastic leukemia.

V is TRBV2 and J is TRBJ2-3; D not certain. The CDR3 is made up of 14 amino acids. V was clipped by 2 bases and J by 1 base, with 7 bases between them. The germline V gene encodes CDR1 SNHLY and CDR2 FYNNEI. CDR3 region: CASSEILGTDTQYF. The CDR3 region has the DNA TGTGCCAGCAGTGAAATCCTAGGCACAGATACGCAGTATTTT.

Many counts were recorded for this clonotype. The CDR3: CAISEGGNQPQHF. CDR3 nucleotide sequence: TGTGCCATCTCGGAGGGGGGCAATCAGCCCCAGCATTTT. The chain has TRBV10-3 and TRBJ1-5; tentatively, D is TRBD1 (6 bases). Between the trimmed V and J ends, which lost 8 bases and 2 bases, there was a span of 10 bases. The CDR3 length is 13 residues. The germline gives CDR1 ENHRY, CDR2 SYGVKD.

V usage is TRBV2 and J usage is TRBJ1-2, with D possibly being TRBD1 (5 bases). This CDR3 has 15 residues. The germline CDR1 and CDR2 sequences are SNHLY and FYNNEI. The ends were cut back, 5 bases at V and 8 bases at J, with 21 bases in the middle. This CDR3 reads CASSRGTGWGSGYTF. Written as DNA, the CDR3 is TGTGCCAGCAGTCGCGGTACAGGCTGGGGGTCGGGCTACACCTTC.

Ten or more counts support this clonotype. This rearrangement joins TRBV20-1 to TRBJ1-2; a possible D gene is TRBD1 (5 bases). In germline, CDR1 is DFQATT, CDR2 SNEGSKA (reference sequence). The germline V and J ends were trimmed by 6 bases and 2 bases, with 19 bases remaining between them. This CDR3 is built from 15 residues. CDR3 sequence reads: CSAPMAGSSNYGYTF. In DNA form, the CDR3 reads TGCAGTGCCCCCATGGCAGGGTCGAGCAACTATGGCTACACCTTC.

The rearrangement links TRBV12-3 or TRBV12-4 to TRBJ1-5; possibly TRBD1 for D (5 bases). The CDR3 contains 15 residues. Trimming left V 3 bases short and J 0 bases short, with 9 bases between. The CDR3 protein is CASSFDSNSNQPQHF. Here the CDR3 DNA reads TGTGCCAGCAGTTTCGACAGCAATAGCAATCAGCCCCAGCATTTT.

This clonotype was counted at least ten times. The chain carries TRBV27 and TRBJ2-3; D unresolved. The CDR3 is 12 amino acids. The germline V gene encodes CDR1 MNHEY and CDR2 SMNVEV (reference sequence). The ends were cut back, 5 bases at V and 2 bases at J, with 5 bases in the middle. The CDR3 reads CASSTLTDTQYF. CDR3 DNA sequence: TGTGCCAGCAGTACCCTCACAGATACGCAGTATTTT.

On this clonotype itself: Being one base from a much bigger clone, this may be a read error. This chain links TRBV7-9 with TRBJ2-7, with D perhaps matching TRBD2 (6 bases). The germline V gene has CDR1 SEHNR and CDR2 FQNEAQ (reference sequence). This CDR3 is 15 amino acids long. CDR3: CASSLASGFSCEQYF. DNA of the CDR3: TGTGCCAGCAGCTTAGCTAGCGGCTTTTCCTGCGAGCAGTACTTC.

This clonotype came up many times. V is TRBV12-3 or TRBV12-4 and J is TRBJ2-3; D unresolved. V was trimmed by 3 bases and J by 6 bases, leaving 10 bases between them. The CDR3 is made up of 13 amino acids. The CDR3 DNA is TGTGCCAGCAGTTTCCGAGACCCGGATACGCAGTATTTT. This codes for CASSFRDPDTQYF.

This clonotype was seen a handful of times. The CDR3: CASSLIGTSGQPPGDTQYF. DNA of the CDR3: TGTGCCAGCAGTTTAATAGGGACTAGCGGACAACCTCCGGGAGATACGCAGTATTTT. The chain recombines TRBV12-3 or TRBV12-4 with TRBJ2-3, with 11 nucleotides matching TRBD2. The CDR3 covers 19 residues. Trimming removed 2 bases from V and 5 bases from J; junction bases left unmatched: 15.

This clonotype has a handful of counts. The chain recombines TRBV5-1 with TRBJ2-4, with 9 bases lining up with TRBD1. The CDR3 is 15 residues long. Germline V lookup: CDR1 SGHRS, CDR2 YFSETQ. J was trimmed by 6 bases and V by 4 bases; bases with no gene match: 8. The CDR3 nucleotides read TGCGCCAGCAGCGCCTCACAGGGGGCCGGAAACATTCAGTACTTC. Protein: CASSASQGAGNIQYF.

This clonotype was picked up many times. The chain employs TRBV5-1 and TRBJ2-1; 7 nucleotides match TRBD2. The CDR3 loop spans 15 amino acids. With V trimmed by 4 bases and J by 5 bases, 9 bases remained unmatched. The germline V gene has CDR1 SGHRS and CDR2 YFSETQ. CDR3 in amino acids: CASSLPGRRDNEQFF. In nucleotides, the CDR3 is TGCGCCAGCAGCCTCCCCGGGAGGAGGGACAATGAGCAGTTCTTC.

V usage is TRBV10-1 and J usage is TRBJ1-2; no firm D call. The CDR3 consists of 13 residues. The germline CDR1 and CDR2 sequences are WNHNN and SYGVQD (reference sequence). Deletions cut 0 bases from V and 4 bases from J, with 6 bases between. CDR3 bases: TGCGCCAGCAGTGAGTCGAAAGGCTATGGCTACACCTTC. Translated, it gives CASSESKGYGYTF.

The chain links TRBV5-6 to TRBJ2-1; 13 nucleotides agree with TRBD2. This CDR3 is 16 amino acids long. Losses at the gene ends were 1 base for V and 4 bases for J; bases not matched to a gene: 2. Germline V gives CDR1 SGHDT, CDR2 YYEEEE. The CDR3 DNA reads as TGTGCCAGCAGCTTGTGGACTAGCGGGAGTTACAATGAGCAGTTCTTC. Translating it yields CASSLWTSGSYNEQFF.

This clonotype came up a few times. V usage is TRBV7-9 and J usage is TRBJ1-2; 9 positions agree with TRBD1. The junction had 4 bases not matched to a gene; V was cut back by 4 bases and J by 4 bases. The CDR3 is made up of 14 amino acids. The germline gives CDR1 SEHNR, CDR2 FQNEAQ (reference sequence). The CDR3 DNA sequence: TGTGCCAGCAGCTCGGGACAGGGTTTCTATGGCTACACCTTC. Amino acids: CASSSGQGFYGYTF.

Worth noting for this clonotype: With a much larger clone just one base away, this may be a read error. CDR3 bases: TGTGCCAGCACCACTCCGACTAGAATAGACATTCAGTACTTC. Translated, it gives CASTTPTRIDIQYF. V usage is TRBV12-3 or TRBV12-4 and J usage is TRBJ2-4; D perhaps matches TRBD2 (6 bases). V was cut by 7 bases and J by 8 bases, with 18 bases left in between. This CDR3 has 14 amino acids.

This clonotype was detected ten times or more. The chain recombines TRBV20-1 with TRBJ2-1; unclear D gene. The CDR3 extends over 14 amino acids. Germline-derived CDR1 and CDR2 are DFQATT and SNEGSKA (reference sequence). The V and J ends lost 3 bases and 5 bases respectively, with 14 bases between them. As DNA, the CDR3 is TGCAGTGCTAGGTCCTGGGTATCCCACAATGAGCAGTTCTTC. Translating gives CSARSWVSHNEQFF.

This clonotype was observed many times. The CDR3 region has the DNA TGTGCCAGCAGTGACCTCCGGGACAGTGATATGAACACTGAAGCTTTCTTT. Protein sequence: CASSDLRDSDMNTEAFF. The chain combines TRBV12-3 or TRBV12-4 with TRBJ1-1, with 7 bases identical to TRBD1. There are 17 residues in the CDR3. J lost 0 bases, V lost 5 bases, and 12 bases had no gene match.

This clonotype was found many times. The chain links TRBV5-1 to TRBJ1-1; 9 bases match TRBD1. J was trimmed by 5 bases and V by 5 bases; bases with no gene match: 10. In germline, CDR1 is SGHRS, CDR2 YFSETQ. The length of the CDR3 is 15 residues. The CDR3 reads CASSRQGDGETEAFF. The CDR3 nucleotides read TGCGCCAGCAGTCGACAGGGGGATGGGGAGACTGAAGCTTTCTTT.

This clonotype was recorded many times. The CDR3 sequence is CASSLTSGSGYEQYF. The CDR3, as DNA: TGTGCCAGCAGCTTGACTAGCGGGAGTGGATACGAGCAGTACTTC. V and J are TRBV7-2 and TRBJ2-7; 12 bases match TRBD2. The germline CDR1 and CDR2 sequences are SGHTA and FQGNSA. The CDR3 covers 15 residues. J lost 4 bases, V lost 3 bases, and 4 bases had no gene match.

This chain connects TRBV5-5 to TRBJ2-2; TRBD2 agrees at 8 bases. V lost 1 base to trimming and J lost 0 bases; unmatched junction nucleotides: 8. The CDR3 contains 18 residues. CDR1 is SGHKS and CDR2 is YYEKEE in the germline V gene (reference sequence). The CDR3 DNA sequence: TGTGCCAGCAGCTTGAGGAGGAGCGGGAGCGCGAACACCGGGGAGCTGTTTTTT. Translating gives CASSLRRSGSANTGELFF.

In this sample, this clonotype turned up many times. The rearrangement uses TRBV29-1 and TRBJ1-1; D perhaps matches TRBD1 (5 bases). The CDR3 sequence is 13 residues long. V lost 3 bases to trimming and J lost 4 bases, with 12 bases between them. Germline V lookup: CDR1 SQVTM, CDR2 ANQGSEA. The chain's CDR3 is CSVDPSGSTEAFF. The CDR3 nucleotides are TGCAGCGTTGATCCCTCAGGGTCCACTGAAGCTTTCTTT.

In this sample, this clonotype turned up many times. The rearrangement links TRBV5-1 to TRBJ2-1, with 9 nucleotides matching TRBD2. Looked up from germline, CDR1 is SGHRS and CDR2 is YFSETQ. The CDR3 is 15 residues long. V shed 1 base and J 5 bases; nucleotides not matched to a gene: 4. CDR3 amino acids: CASSLRLAADNEQFF. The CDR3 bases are TGCGCCAGCAGCTTGAGACTAGCGGCCGACAATGAGCAGTTCTTC.

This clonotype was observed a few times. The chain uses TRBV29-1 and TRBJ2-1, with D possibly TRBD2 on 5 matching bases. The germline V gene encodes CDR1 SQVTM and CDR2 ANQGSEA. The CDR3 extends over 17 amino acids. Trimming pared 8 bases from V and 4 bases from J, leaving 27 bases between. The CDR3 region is CSNQRAGRGVGYNEQFF. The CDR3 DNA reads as TGCAGCAACCAAAGGGCTGGTCGGGGAGTAGGGTACAATGAGCAGTTCTTC.

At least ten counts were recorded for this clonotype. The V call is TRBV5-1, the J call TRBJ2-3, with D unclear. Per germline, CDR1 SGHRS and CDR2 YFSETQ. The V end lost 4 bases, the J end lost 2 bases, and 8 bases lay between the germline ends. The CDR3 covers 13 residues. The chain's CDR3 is CASSEDVTDTQYF. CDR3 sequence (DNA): TGCGCCAGCAGCGAGGACGTCACAGATACGCAGTATTTT.

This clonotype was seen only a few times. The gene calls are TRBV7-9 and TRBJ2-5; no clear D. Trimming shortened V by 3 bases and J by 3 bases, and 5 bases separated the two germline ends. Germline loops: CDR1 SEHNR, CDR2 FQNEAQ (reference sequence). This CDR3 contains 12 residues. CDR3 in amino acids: CASSLWEETQYF. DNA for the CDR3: TGTGCCAGCAGCTTGTGGGAAGAGACCCAGTACTTC.

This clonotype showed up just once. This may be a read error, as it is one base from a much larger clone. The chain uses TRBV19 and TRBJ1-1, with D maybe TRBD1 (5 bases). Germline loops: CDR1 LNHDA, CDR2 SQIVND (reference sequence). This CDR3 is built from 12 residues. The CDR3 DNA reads TGTGCCAGTACCTTCCACGGGGCTGAAGCTTCCTTT. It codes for CASTFHGAEASF.

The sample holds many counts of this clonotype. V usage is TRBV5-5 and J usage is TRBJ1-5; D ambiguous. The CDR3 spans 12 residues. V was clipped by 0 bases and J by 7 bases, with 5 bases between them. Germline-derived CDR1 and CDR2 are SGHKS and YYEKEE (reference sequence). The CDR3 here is CASSLVRQPQHF. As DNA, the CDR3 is TGTGCCAGCAGCTTGGTTAGGCAGCCCCAGCATTTT.

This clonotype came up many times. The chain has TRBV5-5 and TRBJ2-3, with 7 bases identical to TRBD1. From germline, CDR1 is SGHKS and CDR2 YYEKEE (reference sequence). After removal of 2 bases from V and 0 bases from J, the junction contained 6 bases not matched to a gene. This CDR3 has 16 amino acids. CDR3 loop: CASSFLKGASTDTQYF. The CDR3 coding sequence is TGTGCCAGCAGCTTTTTGAAGGGGGCCAGCACAGATACGCAGTATTTT.